This TCR beta chain stems from a study of OX40 agonist ivuxolimab in advanced cancers. The germline CDR1 and CDR2 sequences are SNHLY and FYNNEI. The CDR3 is 13 amino acids. Deletions cut 3 bases from V and 4 bases from J, with 9 bases between. TCRdb's copy holds only in-frame clones and misses some; the assay was immunoSEQ multiplex PCR. The sample has roughly 73,000 clones, roughly 88% seen once. The investigators sampled blood at baseline, at cycle 4 day 1, and at cycle 7 day 1. The sequenced sample was CD4+ or CD8+ T cells sorted from blood, obtained in a trial of the OX40 agonist ivuxolimab. This sequence was found in an adult with an advanced solid tumor such as melanoma, head and neck, liver or kidney cancer. J is TRBJ1-2 and V is TRBV2; D remains unclear. The CDR3 here is CASSDDAFYGYTF. In DNA, the CDR3 is TGTGCCAGCAGTGACGACGCATTCTATGGCTACACCTTC.